A selection of T cell receptor beta chains follows, all from one sample in a study of cytomegalovirus exposure and HLA in healthy donors. Assay: immunoSEQ multiplex PCR; the TCRdb copy retains only in-frame clones and omits some. The data show some 180,000 clones, roughly 85% seen once. The sample comprised PBMCs. The receptors derive from a woman aged 30 to 39 in good health and CMV-seropositive. Both conserved end residues are part of each CDR3. D genes are given only for firm matches.

V: TRBV2
J: TRBJ1-1
D: TRBD1
CDR3: CASSESTGGLEAFF

V: TRBV21-1
J: TRBJ1-2
D: NA
CDR3: CASSKYRRGRNYGYTF

V: TRBV4-3
J: TRBJ2-7
D: NA
CDR3: CASSQDSSREQYF

V: TRBV7-7
J: TRBJ2-2
D: TRBD2
CDR3: CASSGGPNTGELFF

V: TRBV21-1
J: TRBJ2-7
D: NA
CDR3: CASSKRALRTSGSPVRDEQYF

V: TRBV12-5
J: TRBJ2-5
D: NA
CDR3: CASALPKWGSQETQYF

V: TRBV6-1
J: TRBJ2-2
D: NA
CDR3: CASSEKETGELFF

V: TRBV5-5
J: TRBJ1-1
D: NA
CDR3: CASSFVTGNTEAFF

V: TRBV4-1
J: TRBJ2-2
D: NA
CDR3: CASSQGAGVGELFF

V: TRBV6-1
J: TRBJ1-4
D: NA
CDR3: CASRLSGSWNEKLFF

V: TRBV4-3
J: TRBJ2-7
D: TRBD1
CDR3: CASSQDPTGVGYEQYF

V: TRBV13
J: TRBJ2-7
D: TRBD1
CDR3: CASSHGQGEQYF

V: TRBV19
J: TRBJ2-7
D: TRBD2
CDR3: CASSPQPPGLSYEQYF

V: TRBV9
J: TRBJ2-1
D: TRBD2
CDR3: CASSATGTSGSRSYNEQFF

V: TRBV7-8
J: TRBJ1-2
D: TRBD1
CDR3: CASSLPGGDYGYTF

V: TRBV10-2
J: TRBJ2-2
D: NA
CDR3: CASNRAYTGELFF

V: TRBV5-1
J: TRBJ2-2
D: TRBD2
CDR3: CASSPGLAGGPNSGELFF

V: TRBV5-1
J: TRBJ1-1
D: NA
CDR3: CASSLEGKGDTEAFF

V: TRBV28
J: TRBJ1-1
D: TRBD1
CDR3: CASSSTSGTENTEAFF

V: TRBV18
J: TRBJ2-2
D: NA
CDR3: CASSPTTGRTGELFF

V: TRBV18
J: TRBJ2-2
D: TRBD1
CDR3: CASKTGGEYTGELFF

V: TRBV10-3
J: TRBJ1-2
D: NA
CDR3: CAIRDGEGSSNYGYTF

V: TRBV7-2
J: TRBJ1-2
D: NA
CDR3: CASSFPQGTGYTF

V: TRBV15
J: TRBJ2-5
D: TRBD1
CDR3: CATSRSVVGGETQYF